This TCR beta chain was documented in a study of regulatory T cells in long-lasting Graves disease. Findings and caveats of the study: Persistent disease showed a preference for TRBV28, TRBJ1-2 and TRBJ2-5. Having few samples may have compromised the accuracy.

Turning to this clonotype: The target antigen is unknown.

Time point reported: persistent/refractory GD, antithyroid drugs over 5 years with positive TRAb. Construction of the TCR library relied on RNA isolated from PBMCs. V was pared by 3 bases and J by 1 base, with 11 bases between. The CDR3 runs to 15 residues. Germline CDR1 and CDR2: LGHDT and YNNKEL (reference sequence). Arm-PCR of CDR3 regions with iRepertoire HTBI primers generated TCR beta libraries. Via MiXCR, TCRdb re-called the multiplex PCR reads, giving one row per CDR3 protein. The table has approximately 690,000 distinct CDR3 sequences, around 30% seen once. J is TRBJ2-3 and V is TRBV3-1; perhaps TRBD1 as D (6 bases). This receptor was obtained from a female donor with Graves disease. This specimen was peripheral blood mononuclear cells (PBMCs), taken when the disease was refractory, from a patient treated with antithyroid drugs. The CDR3 spells CASSHRGEGTDTQYF. As DNA, the CDR3 is TGTGCCAGCAGCCACAGGGGAGAGGGCACAGATACGCAGTATTTT.